The 20 T cell receptor beta chains reported below all come from one sample, sequenced in a study of blood T cell repertoires in COVID-19. The repertoire was sequenced with immunoSEQ multiplex PCR; TCRdb's copy has only in-frame clones and lacks some. The table shows just over 70,000 clones, with 80% occurring only once. Sequenced material: peripheral blood. The receptor source for this set is a man in his 70s who had recovered from COVID-19.

This chain links TRBV11-3 with TRBJ2-1, with D possibly being TRBD2 (6 bases). The V gene's germline CDR1 is SGHNT and CDR2 YENEEA. CDR3 length: 16 residues. Between the trimmed V and J ends, which lost 0 bases and 7 bases, there was a span of 16 bases. The DNA of the CDR3 is TGTGCCAGCAGCTTAGATTTAACGGGAGTAAGAAATGAGCAGTTCTTC. Encoded protein: CASSLDLTGVRNEQFF.

The genes are TRBV6-5 and TRBJ2-7; TRBD2 matches at 7 bases. V lost 2 bases, J lost 4 bases, and 8 bases stayed unmatched. This CDR3 has 15 amino acids. Germline loops: CDR1 MNHEY, CDR2 SVGAGI. DNA for the CDR3: TGTGCCAGCAGTTACAGAGCGGGGAGGGAATACGAGCAGTACTTC. Its protein product is CASSYRAGREYEQYF.

The rearrangement uses TRBV11-2 and TRBJ2-1; 8 bases are a match to TRBD2. The V segment lost 3 bases and the J segment 5 bases; nucleotides outside the gene matches: 3. This CDR3 has 14 amino acids. From germline, CDR1 is SGHAT and CDR2 FQNNGV. CDR3 region: CASSFGTRNNEQFF. DNA of the CDR3: TGTGCCAGCAGCTTCGGGACTAGGAACAATGAGCAGTTCTTC.

V is TRBV19 and J is TRBJ2-2, with D unresolved. Germline V gene sequence: CDR1 LNHDA, CDR2 SQIVND (reference sequence). V lost 3 bases and J lost 2, with 7 bases in between. This CDR3 is 14 amino acids long. The CDR3 sequence: CASSIHSNTGELFF. In DNA, the CDR3 is TGTGCCAGTAGTATCCACAGTAACACCGGGGAGCTGTTTTTT. The variable domain in full, completed from reference TRBV19 and TRBJ2-2, reads DGGITQSPKYLFRKEGQNVTLSCEQNLNHDAMYWYRQDPGQGLRLIYYSQIVNDFQKGDIAEGYSVSREKKESFPLTVTSAQKNPTAFYLCASSIHSNTGELFFGEGSRLTVL.

Only one count was recorded for this clone. The chain couples TRBV7-2 to TRBJ2-5; D is possibly TRBD2 (7 bases). V lost 6 bases and J 5 bases, leaving 13 bases between the germline ends. The CDR3 loop spans 13 amino acids. CDR1 and CDR2 from the germline V gene are SGHTA and FQGNSA. In nucleotides, the CDR3 is TGTGCCAGCAGGGTAGGGGGGGCGGAGACCCAGTACTTC. Its translation is CASRVGGAETQYF. Using reference TRBV7-2 and TRBJ2-5 for the parts outside the CDR3, the full variable domain is GAGVSQSPSNKVTEKGKDVELRCDPISGHTALYWYRQSLGQGLEFLIYFQGNSAPDKSGLPSDRFSAERTGGSVSTLTIQRTQQEDSAVYLCASRVGGAETQYFGPGTRLLVL.

The J gene is TRBJ1-5, the V gene TRBV19; D not resolved. Germline V gene sequence: CDR1 LNHDA, CDR2 SQIVND (reference sequence). The CDR3 runs 15 residues. V lost 7 bases to trimming and J lost 2 bases, with 15 bases between them. The CDR3 here is CASTVTIRGNQPQHF. The CDR3, as DNA: TGTGCCAGTACCGTGACAATACGTGGCAATCAGCCCCAGCATTTT.

The V gene is TRBV6-6, the J gene TRBJ1-1; weak D call: TRBD1 (6 bases). CDR3 length equals 14 residues. The germline V and J ends were trimmed by 6 bases and 4 bases, with 15 bases remaining between them. Germline-derived CDR1 and CDR2 are MNHNY and SVGAGI (reference sequence). The CDR3 protein is CASRTTGGITEAFF. The DNA for the CDR3 is TGTGCCAGCAGAACGACAGGTGGTATCACTGAAGCTTTCTTT.

V is TRBV5-5 and J is TRBJ2-5; TRBD2 aligns across 10 bases. The CDR3 is 18 amino acids. After removal of 2 bases from V and 5 bases from J, the junction contained 15 bases not matched to a gene. Per germline, CDR1 SGHKS and CDR2 YYEKEE (reference sequence). In nucleotides, the CDR3 is TGTGCCAGCAGCTTTCTAGCGGGAGTAGCCAAAAGGGGGGAGACCCAGTACTTC. It translates to CASSFLAGVAKRGETQYF.

This clone was observed a handful of times. The chain recombines TRBV5-4 with TRBJ1-2; D uncertain. The germline V gene has CDR1 SGHNT and CDR2 YYREEE (reference sequence). Trimming left V 5 bases short and J 3 bases short, with 14 bases between. This CDR3 spans 14 amino acids. CDR3 protein: CASSPAGGDYGYTF. The CDR3 coding sequence is TGTGCCAGCAGTCCGGCCGGAGGAGACTATGGCTACACCTTC. Together with reference TRBV5-4 and TRBJ1-2, the CDR3 gives the full variable domain: ETGVTQSPTHLIKTRGQQVTLRCSSQSGHNTVSWYQQALGQGPQFIFQYYREEENGRGNFPPRFSGLQFPNYSSELNVNALELDDSALYLCASSPAGGDYGYTFGSGTRLTVV.

The chain carries TRBV4-2 and TRBJ1-2; TRBD1 might be the D (5 bases). V lost 0 bases to trimming and J lost 6 bases, with 23 bases between them. The CDR3 has 18 amino acids. Per the germline V gene, CDR1 is LGHNA and CDR2 is YNFKEQ. CDR3 protein: CASSQDPGREDRGNGYTF. CDR3 bases: TGTGCCAGCAGCCAAGATCCGGGCAGGGAGGATAGAGGCAATGGCTACACCTTC.

This clone was seen more than once but under ten times. The chain joins TRBV19 to TRBJ1-4; D remains unclear. The CDR3 is 13 amino acids. Between the trimmed V and J ends, which lost 7 bases and 8 bases, there was a span of 14 bases. Germline values: CDR1 LNHDA, CDR2 SQIVND (reference sequence). The CDR3 region is CASNRGGFEKLFF. The DNA for the CDR3 is TGTGCCAGTAACCGGGGAGGGTTCGAAAAACTGTTTTTT.

The chain has TRBV12-3 or TRBV12-4 and TRBJ1-6; D is uncertain. The V end lost 2 bases, the J end lost 13 bases, and 9 bases lay between the germline ends. This CDR3 comprises 12 residues. The CDR3 DNA follows: TGTGCCAGCAGTTTAACCCATACTCCCCTCCACTTT. It codes for CASSLTHTPLHF.

This sequence joins TRBV5-1 and TRBJ2-3; perhaps TRBD1 as D (6 bases). Germline CDR1 is SGHRS and CDR2 is YFSETQ. CDR3 length equals 18 residues. The V gene lost 4 bases and the J gene lost 0 bases, with 21 bases spanning the gap. CDR3 DNA sequence: TGCGCCAGCAGCCAAAACCACGTAGGACAGATTAGCACAGATACGCAGTATTTT. It translates to CASSQNHVGQISTDTQYF.

The CDR3 reads CASQIMKGGITEAFF. The CDR3 bases are TGTGCCAGTCAAATAATGAAAGGGGGCATCACTGAAGCTTTCTTT. The gene calls are TRBV19 and TRBJ1-1, with 7 bases matching TRBD1. Germline V gene sequence: CDR1 LNHDA, CDR2 SQIVND (reference sequence). The V segment lost 8 bases and the J segment 4 bases; nucleotides outside the gene matches: 13. CDR3 length: 15 amino acids.

This chain connects TRBV7-9 to TRBJ2-5; D call uncertain. V was trimmed by 0 bases and J by 1 base, leaving 9 bases between them. Germline CDR1 is SEHNR and CDR2 is FQNEAQ (reference sequence). The CDR3 loop spans 15 amino acids. This CDR3 is CASSLANQAQETQYF. CDR3 DNA sequence: TGTGCCAGCAGCTTAGCGAACCAGGCCCAAGAGACCCAGTACTTC.

This chain connects TRBV20-1 to TRBJ2-7; D is unclear. Trimming took 6 bases from V and 3 from J, leaving 6 bases between them. From germline, CDR1 is DFQATT and CDR2 SNEGSKA (reference sequence). This CDR3 spans 10 amino acids. The DNA for the CDR3 is TGCAGTGCCCGTATCTACGAGCAGTACTTC. Its translation: CSARIYEQYF.

This chain connects TRBV11-3 to TRBJ1-6; perhaps TRBD1 as D (6 bases). From germline, CDR1 is SGHNT and CDR2 YENEEA. The CDR3 sequence is 15 residues long. V dropped 3 bases and J dropped 7 bases, with 13 bases sitting between them. The CDR3 coding sequence is TGTGCCAGCAGCTTCACCGGGACAACCAATTCACCCCTCCACTTT. Protein product: CASSFTGTTNSPLHF.

The V and J genes are TRBV7-2 and TRBJ2-1; TRBD1 aligns across 12 bases. CDR3 length: 15 amino acids. CDR1 and CDR2 (germline): SGHTA, FQGNSA. The V gene end was trimmed by 4 bases and the J gene end by 7 bases; junction bases not matched to a gene: 5. CDR3: CASSSPGQGANEQFF. As DNA, the CDR3 is TGTGCCAGCAGCTCTCCGGGACAGGGGGCGAATGAGCAGTTCTTC.

The chain has TRBV29-1 and TRBJ1-1; D is unclear. Germline CDR1 reads SQVTM; CDR2 reads ANQGSEA. V lost 3 bases, J lost 3 bases, and 17 bases lay in between. This CDR3 contains 15 residues. In nucleotides, the CDR3 is TGCAGCGTTGAGGGTCAGGCTAAAGGTTACACTGAAGCTTTCTTT. This gives the protein CSVEGQAKGYTEAFF.

The rearrangement links TRBV4-2 to TRBJ2-1; 8 positions match TRBD2. This CDR3 has 17 amino acids. Looked up from germline, CDR1 is LGHNA and CDR2 is YNFKEQ. With 4 bases clipped from V and 5 bases from J, the junction kept 13 bases outside the gene matches. In DNA, the CDR3 is TGTGCCAGCAGCCTCGACGCACGCGGGGGGCGGAACAATGAGCAGTTCTTC. Translated: CASSLDARGGRNNEQFF.